This T cell receptor (beta chain) emerged from a study of human T cells and chemical hapten exposure. Study as a whole: Diphenylcyclopropenone, dosed weekly to the scalp, was given to patients throughout the roughly 25-week study.

With respect to this clonotype: The junction does not match germline at one end; this may be a read error.

As for time point: patch test 2, 6 weeks after DPC sensitization. The treatment is: therapeutic diphenylcyclopropenone sensitization with weekly scalp DPC. Every donor had alopecia and was 18 to 70 years old; all were suitable for DPC. Original processing notes: Sampled TCR counts reached a median of roughly 98,000 per sample, with values ranging from about 20,000 to 700,000. TCRdb re-derived calls from the RACE reads in MiXCR, one entry per CDR3 protein. Clone size and V and J calls follow TCRdb, not the original study. The repertoire holds some 70,000 distinct CDR3 sequences, with 10% as singletons. The CDR3 sequence is 14 residues long. The germline V gene encodes CDR1 SGHRS and CDR2 YFSETQ.

The sequences come from whole blood, collected in connection with sensitization to the hapten diphenylcyclopropenone (DPC). The receptor was isolated from a woman in her 50s with alopecia areata. Some clones in this sample may be carry-over from other donors' samples. V is TRBV5-1 and J is TRBJ2-7; 8 bases are a match to TRBD1. In DNA form, the CDR3 reads TGCGCCGGCAGCTTGGCAGGGGGCGTAAACGAGCAGTACTTC. The encoded protein is CAGSLAGGVNEQYF.